This T cell receptor beta chain was captured in a study of T-cell memory formation after mild COVID-19. One entry per CDR3 protein results from TCRdb running MiXCR on the 5' RACE reads. The sample yields around 200,000 distinct CDR3 sequences, around 9.1% seen once. Study-wide results and limits: Memory from before infection featured some responding clones, which suggests cross-reactive memory joined. Contracting CD4+ clones lay largely in CM and EM, with CD8+ ones residing in EMRA. Unconfirmed was the SARS-CoV-2 specificity of second-wave clones that peaked on day 37.

As to this clonotype: No antigen is known for it.

With 2 bases clipped from V and 4 bases from J, the junction kept 2 bases outside the gene matches. This CDR3 is 13 amino acids long. Germline lookup yields CDR1 SEHNR and CDR2 FQNEAQ (reference sequence). The specimen sequenced was PBMCs or a T cell subset sorted from them (not recorded which). The chain carries TRBV7-9 and TRBJ2-7, with 7 nucleotides matching TRBD1. This clonotype was sampled from a man aged 18 to 30 who had mild COVID-19 (a few samples of this study predate the infection). Cell type and time point are not known. CDR3 sequence reads: CASSLLQGYEQYV. In nucleotides, the CDR3 is TGTGCCAGCAGCTTACTACAGGGGTACGAGCAGTACGTC.